This T cell receptor (beta chain) stems from a study of siplizumab effects on memory and regulatory T cells. Regarding the study as a whole: Neither a naive nor a memory phenotype was assignable to roughly 75-96% of proliferating CD4+ or CD8+ clones. Sequences below about 10^-5 frequency were poorly captured, and few alloreactive clones mapped to unstimulated subsets. Significantly reduced by siplizumab was the cumulative frequency of alloreactive sequences, namely those traceable to unstimulated CD4+ memory cells.

The CDR3 runs to 11 residues. Trimming removed 5 bases from V and 2 bases from J, with 7 bases in between. Germline V gene sequence: CDR1 SQVTM, CDR2 ANQGSEA. Repertoires were generated with immunoSEQ multiplex PCR, while TCRdb's copy carries only in-frame clones and drops some. The sample yields approximately 100,000 clones, about 90% seen once. As to this clone: Its target is not known.

The TCR sequence derives from a human donor in good health. Some clones in this sample may be carry-over from other donors' samples. V and J are TRBV29-1 and TRBJ2-7; D call uncertain. Sequences were obtained from CD4+ T cells sorted from blood. The CDR3 region is CSVTVTYEQYF. CDR3 nucleotide sequence: TGCAGCGTTACAGTCACCTACGAGCAGTACTTC.